This T cell receptor (beta chain) was retrieved from a study of blood T cell repertoires in COVID-19 (dated by TCRdb to 2018 to 2021). Broadly, across the study: Samples from collaborators originated in the United States, Italy and Spain and spanned both the acute and convalescent phases of COVID-19. The material from the prospective study consisted of cDNA or gDNA derived from T cells, B-cell-depleted T cells, or PBMCs. The dataset comprised deeply sampled blood TCRbeta repertoires from subjects exposed to, actively infected with, or recovered from COVID-19. A freely available public database, intended as a resource for researchers studying the immune response to SARS-CoV-2, is where the repertoires were released. Samples came from the ongoing ImmuneRACE study (first 160 participants) plus 1,254 subjects from 6 global collaborators. Sample metadata almost always included a de-identified subject ID, COVID-19 status, age in years and sex. HLA class I and class II types, where available, came from metadata supplied by the sample provider rather than from assay-based typing. The paper's findings and limits, for the study overall: The quantity of clinical and demographic metadata differed by source and by participant and was supplied without curation.

TCRbeta CDR3 regions were amplified from genomic DNA using the immunoSEQ Assay, a bias-controlled multiplex PCR. Processing in the source paper ran as follows. Within the assay, amplification of reference gene primers was used to estimate how many nucleated cells each sample contained. Sequence reads were collapsed and filtered to measure the absolute abundance of every unique TCRbeta CDR3 rearrangement. For each sample, productive Simpson clonality was calculated as the square root of Simpson's diversity index over productive rearrangements. Held by TCRdb, this immuneACCESS table contains in-frame sequences only and omits some clones. Under half of the omission traces to an unresolved V gene where checked; the cause of the rest is unknown. The V and J calls and clone size come from that table; D and trimming were worked out from the DNA. The sample has hundreds of thousands of clones on record, roughly 89% of them singletons. Approximately 12% of the sample is taken by the ten largest.

The junction carries 9 bases between V and J, which are trimmed by 6 bases and 1 base respectively. Including the terminal cysteine and phenylalanine, the CDR3 comprises 13 residues. Only the CDR3 DNA is retained, 39 bases long and in frame from the first base. Note on this clone: The antigen it binds to is not known. Per-base quality was not reported, and no clone a single base away is much larger than it.

One collaborating source in Seattle enrolled patients during active infection and followed them longitudinally through the course of disease. Collaborating institutions collected whole blood in K2EDTA tubes following their own protocols. For TCRbeta analysis, collaborator samples were shipped as frozen whole blood, as isolated PBMCs, or as DNA extracted from either sample type. Sequencing was carried out using peripheral blood. The chain is encoded by TRBV12-3 or TRBV12-4 joined to TRBJ1-1; the D gene is perhaps TRBD1, on 5 matching bases. The clonotype comes from a woman in her 30s with COVID-19, enrolled during active disease. The CDR3 amino acid sequence is: CASRKRGNTEAFF. The nucleotides are TGTGCCAGCAGAAAAAGGGGGAACACTGAAGCTTTCTTT.